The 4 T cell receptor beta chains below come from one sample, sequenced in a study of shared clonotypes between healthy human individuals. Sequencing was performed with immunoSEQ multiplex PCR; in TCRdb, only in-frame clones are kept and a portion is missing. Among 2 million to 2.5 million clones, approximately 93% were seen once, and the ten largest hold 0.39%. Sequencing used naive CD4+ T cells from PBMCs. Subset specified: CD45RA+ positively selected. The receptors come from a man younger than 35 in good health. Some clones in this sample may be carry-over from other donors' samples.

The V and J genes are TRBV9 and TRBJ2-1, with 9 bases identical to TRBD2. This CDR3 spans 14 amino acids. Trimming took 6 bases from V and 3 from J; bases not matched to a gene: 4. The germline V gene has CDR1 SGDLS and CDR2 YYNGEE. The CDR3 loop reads CASTRLADYNEQFF. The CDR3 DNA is TGTGCCAGCACCAGACTAGCGGACTACAATGAGCAGTTCTTC.

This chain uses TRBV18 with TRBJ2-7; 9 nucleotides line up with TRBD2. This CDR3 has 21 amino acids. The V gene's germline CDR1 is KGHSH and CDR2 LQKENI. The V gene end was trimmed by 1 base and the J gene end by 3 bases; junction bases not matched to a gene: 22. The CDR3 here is CASSPRAVPVGLARMFYEQYF. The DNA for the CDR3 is TGTGCCAGCTCACCACGTGCCGTTCCAGTAGGACTAGCGCGAATGTTCTACGAGCAGTACTTC.

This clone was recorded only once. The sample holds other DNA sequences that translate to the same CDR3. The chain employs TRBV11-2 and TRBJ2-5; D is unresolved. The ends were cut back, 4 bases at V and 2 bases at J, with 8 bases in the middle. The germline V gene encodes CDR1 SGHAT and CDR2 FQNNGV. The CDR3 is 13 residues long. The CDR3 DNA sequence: TGTGCCAGCAGCTCCGGCTCACAAGAGACCCAGTACTTC. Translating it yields CASSSGSQETQYF. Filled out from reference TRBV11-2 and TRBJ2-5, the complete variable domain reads EAGVAQSPRYKIIEKRQSVAFWCNPISGHATLYWYQQILGQGPKLLIQFQNNGVVDDSQLPKDRFSAERLKGVDSTLKIQPAKLEDSAVYLCASSSGSQETQYFGPGTRLLVL.

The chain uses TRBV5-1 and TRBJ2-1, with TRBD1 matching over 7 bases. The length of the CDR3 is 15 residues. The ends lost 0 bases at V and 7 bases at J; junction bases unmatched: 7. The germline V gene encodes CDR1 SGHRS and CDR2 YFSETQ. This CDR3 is CASSLEGAPRNEQFF. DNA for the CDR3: TGCGCCAGCAGCTTGGAGGGGGCCCCCCGGAATGAGCAGTTCTTC.